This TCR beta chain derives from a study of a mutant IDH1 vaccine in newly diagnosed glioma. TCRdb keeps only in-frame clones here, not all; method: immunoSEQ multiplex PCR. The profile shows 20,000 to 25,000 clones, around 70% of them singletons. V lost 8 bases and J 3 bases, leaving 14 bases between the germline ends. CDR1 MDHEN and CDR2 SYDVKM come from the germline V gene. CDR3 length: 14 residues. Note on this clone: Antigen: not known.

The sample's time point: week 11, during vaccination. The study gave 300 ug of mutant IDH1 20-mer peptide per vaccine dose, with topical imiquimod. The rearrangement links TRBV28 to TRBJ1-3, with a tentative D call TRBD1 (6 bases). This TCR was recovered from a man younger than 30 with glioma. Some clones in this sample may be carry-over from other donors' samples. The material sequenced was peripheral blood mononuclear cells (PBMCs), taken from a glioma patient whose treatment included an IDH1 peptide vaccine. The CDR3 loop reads CASEGGMGGNTIYF. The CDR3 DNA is TGTGCCAGCGAGGGGGGGATGGGTGGAAACACCATATATTTT.